These 32 T cell receptor beta chains were all obtained from the same sample, sequenced in a study of blood T cell repertoires in COVID-19. Some clones are missing from TCRdb's copy, which holds only in-frame ones; the method was immunoSEQ multiplex PCR. The table lists some 150,000 clones, roughly 89% of them singletons. Sequencing was carried out using peripheral blood. The receptors were gathered from a woman aged 60-70 years who had recovered from COVID-19.

The CDR3 loop reads CASSIEPTGNQPQHF. The CDR3 nucleotides read TGTGCCAGTAGTATAGAGCCGACGGGGAATCAGCCCCAGCATTTT. The chain uses TRBV19 and TRBJ1-5; D remains ambiguous. The germline V gene has CDR1 LNHDA and CDR2 SQIVND (reference sequence). Trimming stripped 0 bases from V and 4 bases from J, with 10 bases between. CDR3 length equals 15 residues.

The chain joins TRBV5-4 to TRBJ2-7; 8 positions agree with TRBD1. V lost 4 bases to trimming and J lost 5 bases; unmatched junction nucleotides: 11. Germline lookup yields CDR1 SGHNT and CDR2 YYREEE (reference sequence). The CDR3 spans 15 residues. In DNA, the CDR3 is TGTGCCAGCAGCCACCAGAGCAGGGGGCGCGACGAGCAGTACTTC. It translates to CASSHQSRGRDEQYF.

This sequence joins TRBV2 and TRBJ1-2; D perhaps matches TRBD1 (5 bases). Deletions cut 5 bases from V and 5 bases from J, with 15 bases between. CDR1 is SNHLY and CDR2 is FYNNEI in the germline V gene. This CDR3 contains 14 residues. The CDR3 DNA reads as TGTGCCAGCAGTCAACGCCCAGGGTCATATGGCTACACCTTC. Its protein is CASSQRPGSYGYTF.

The genes are TRBV2 and TRBJ1-5; no reliable D call. V was cut by 4 bases and J by 9 bases, with 10 bases left in between. The CDR3 sequence is 12 residues long. CDR1 SNHLY and CDR2 FYNNEI come from the germline V gene. The CDR3 nucleotides are TGTGCCAGCAGTGCGCCAGGAAGGCCCCAGCATTTT. It specifies CASSAPGRPQHF.

The chain uses TRBV2 and TRBJ2-7, with D possibly being TRBD1 (6 bases). Per germline, CDR1 SNHLY and CDR2 FYNNEI. The CDR3 is made up of 17 amino acids. Trimming removed 6 bases at V and 1 base at J, with 22 bases between. CDR3 in amino acids: CASRRPVSGASSYEQYF. The DNA for the CDR3 is TGTGCCAGCAGAAGACCCGTATCAGGGGCGAGTTCCTACGAGCAGTACTTC.

The chain couples TRBV5-1 to TRBJ1-1, with no clear D. This CDR3 has 13 residues. Trimming took off 4 bases at V and 1 base at J, with 8 bases between the two ends. Germline values: CDR1 SGHRS, CDR2 YFSETQ. CDR3 loop: CASSRQENTEAFF. In DNA, the CDR3 is TGCGCCAGCAGCCGGCAGGAGAACACTGAAGCTTTCTTT.

CDR3 residues: CASRESGGGFNEQFF. In nucleotides, the CDR3 is TGTGCCAGCAGAGAAAGCGGGGGGGGATTCAATGAGCAGTTCTTC. The chain has TRBV2 and TRBJ2-1; 10 bases align to TRBD2. This CDR3 comprises 15 residues. The germline V gene has CDR1 SNHLY and CDR2 FYNNEI. Unmatched junction bases numbered 8, after V lost 6 bases and J lost 6 bases.

This clone was picked up a small number of times. V and J are TRBV12-3 or TRBV12-4 and TRBJ2-5; D not certain. The CDR3 is 13 residues long. Trimming removed 4 bases at V and 0 bases at J, with 6 bases between. The CDR3: CASSSGNQETQYF. The CDR3 DNA sequence: TGTGCCAGCAGTTCAGGAAACCAAGAGACCCAGTACTTC.

V gene TRBV27 combines with J gene TRBJ1-2; TRBD1 matches at 7 bases. The CDR3 consists of 13 residues. V shed 7 bases, J shed 5 bases, and the junction held 7 bases outside the gene matches. The germline V gene encodes CDR1 MNHEY and CDR2 SMNVEV (reference sequence). The CDR3 protein is CASTTSGGYGYTF. The CDR3 DNA is TGTGCCAGCACCACTTCAGGGGGGTATGGCTACACCTTC.

This clone came up a few times. The V gene is TRBV25-1, the J gene TRBJ1-4; TRBD1 is a possible D gene (5 bases). The germline CDR1 and CDR2 sequences are MGHDK and SYGVNS. With 4 bases removed from V and 11 bases from J, the gap between germline ends came to 8 bases. This CDR3 has 11 residues. Written as DNA, the CDR3 is TGTGCCAGCAGTGCAGGGAGGAAACTGTTTTTT. This sequence encodes CASSAGRKLFF.

The table lists this clone with many counts. The chain employs TRBV6-4 and TRBJ2-3, with D maybe TRBD2 (6 bases). Germline V CDR1 and CDR2: MRHNA, SNTAGT. This CDR3 comprises 15 residues. V was trimmed by 2 bases and J by 0 bases, leaving 9 bases between them. In DNA, the CDR3 is TGTGCCAGCAGTGACATGGCGGGGAGCACAGATACGCAGTATTTT. It is translated as CASSDMAGSTDTQYF.

The J gene is TRBJ1-5, the V gene TRBV4-1; D unresolved. In germline, CDR1 is MGHRA, CDR2 YSYEKL. CDR3 length equals 17 residues. V lost 2 bases and J lost 2, with 16 bases in between. Here the CDR3 DNA reads TGCGCCAGCAGCCAACTCCTGAACCAGAGGGGCAATCAGCCCCAGCATTTT. Translated, it gives CASSQLLNQRGNQPQHF.

CDR3 region: CATRRGVSTSNEAFF. CDR3 coding DNA: TGTGCCACCCGACGCGGGGTATCGACGTCGAATGAAGCTTTCTTT. J is TRBJ1-1 and V is TRBV6-6; D is undetermined. The CDR3 is 15 amino acids. Trimming pared 10 bases from V and 7 bases from J, leaving 25 bases between. Germline V lookup: CDR1 MNHNY, CDR2 SVGAGI (reference sequence).

This rearrangement joins TRBV11-3 to TRBJ2-5, with 9 bases aligning to TRBD1. Germline V gives CDR1 SGHNT, CDR2 YENEEA. J lost 2 bases, V lost 1 base, and 2 bases had no gene match. The CDR3 runs 15 residues. CDR3 DNA: TGTGCCAGCAGCTTAGGGGGACAGGGTCAAGAGACCCAGTACTTC. This encodes CASSLGGQGQETQYF. Supplemented by reference TRBV11-3 and TRBJ2-5, the full variable domain reads EAGVVQSPRYKIIEKKQPVAFWCNPISGHNTLYWYLQNLGQGPELLIRYENEEAVDDSQLPKDRFSAERLKGVDSTLKIQPAELGDSAVYLCASSLGGQGQETQYFGPGTRLLVL.

This sequence joins TRBV5-8 and TRBJ2-7; 11 bases line up with TRBD1. J lost 3 bases, V lost 4 bases, and 3 bases had no gene match. CDR1 SGHTS and CDR2 YDEGEE come from the germline V gene. The CDR3 sequence is 14 residues long. CDR3 DNA: TGTGCCAGCAGCACGGGACAGGGGGGCTACGAGCAGTACTTC. It codes for CASSTGQGGYEQYF. The full variable domain, with the rest looked up from reference TRBV5-8 and TRBJ2-7, is EAGVTQSPTHLIKTRGQQATLRCSPISGHTSVYWYQQALGLGLQFLLWYDEGEERNRGNFPPRFSGRQFPNYSSELNVNALELEDSALYLCASSTGQGGYEQYFGPGTRLTVT.

J is TRBJ1-2 and V is TRBV2; D is unresolved. V was shortened by 6 bases and J by 8 bases, with 13 bases between the two germline ends. Per germline, CDR1 SNHLY and CDR2 FYNNEI. The CDR3 sequence is 12 residues long. The CDR3 sequence is CASSRYAWGYTF. As DNA, the CDR3 is TGTGCCAGCAGCCGGTACGCCTGGGGCTACACCTTC.

This chain joins TRBV28 and TRBJ1-4; 9 nucleotides agree with TRBD1. Trimming cost V 7 bases and J 6 bases; bases outside gene matches: 12. Germline V gene lookup returns CDR1 MDHEN and CDR2 SYDVKM. The CDR3 contains 16 residues. The CDR3 is CASKSSTGGRDEKLFF. CDR3 coding DNA: TGTGCCAGCAAAAGCTCGACAGGGGGTCGTGATGAAAAACTGTTTTTT.

J is TRBJ1-3 and V is TRBV18; 8 bases align to TRBD1. CDR1 and CDR2 (germline): KGHSH, LQKENI. The CDR3 is 15 amino acids. Trimming cost V 6 bases and J 4 bases; bases outside gene matches: 8. The CDR3 loop reads CASSLDRVLGNTIYF. DNA for the CDR3: TGTGCCAGCTCCCTGGACAGGGTATTGGGAAACACCATATATTTT.

The chain combines TRBV19 with TRBJ1-1; D not certain. The V gene lost 3 bases and the J gene lost 5 bases, with 16 bases spanning the gap. The CDR3 is 15 residues long. The germline V gene encodes CDR1 LNHDA and CDR2 SQIVND (reference sequence). The CDR3 DNA sequence: TGTGCCAGTAGTATCTTGGATTCCGAGGCAACTGAAGCTTTCTTT. It codes for CASSILDSEATEAFF.

This clone was detected only once. The chain employs TRBV4-1 and TRBJ2-3, with 9 nucleotides matching TRBD2. Germline V gene lookup returns CDR1 MGHRA and CDR2 YSYEKL. V dropped 4 bases and J dropped 5; count of bases not matched to a gene: 16. This CDR3 has 18 amino acids. CDR3: CASSLRAGGGGAGDTQYF. The CDR3 DNA reads TGCGCCAGCAGCCTGCGGGCTGGGGGCGGGGGGGCCGGAGATACGCAGTATTTT.

The chain combines TRBV11-3 with TRBJ2-1; 9 bases align to TRBD2. Germline V gives CDR1 SGHNT, CDR2 YENEEA. The CDR3 has 18 residues. V trimming: 1 base; J trimming: 6 bases; junction bases outside the gene matches: 13. CDR3 region: CASSLGVVAGAAANEQFF. The CDR3 nucleotides are TGTGCCAGCAGCTTAGGGGTGGTAGCGGGGGCCGCGGCCAATGAGCAGTTCTTC.

J is TRBJ1-4 and V is TRBV10-3; possibly TRBD1 for D (6 bases). The length of the CDR3 is 13 residues. Germline values: CDR1 ENHRY, CDR2 SYGVKD. V lost 11 bases and J lost 3, with 13 bases in between. The CDR3 protein is CASQGQANEKLFF. CDR3 DNA sequence: TGTGCCTCTCAGGGGCAGGCTAATGAAAAACTGTTTTTT.

In this sample, this clone turned up once. The CDR3 here is CASSRDSWIPGELFF. The DNA of the CDR3 is TGTGCCAGCAGTCGGGACAGCTGGATCCCCGGGGAGCTGTTTTTT. This sequence joins TRBV11-2 and TRBJ2-2, with TRBD1 matching over 7 bases. The junction had 10 bases not matched to a gene; V was cut back by 6 bases and J by 6 bases. The CDR3 extends over 15 amino acids. Per the germline V gene, CDR1 is SGHAT and CDR2 is FQNNGV.

V and J are TRBV18 and TRBJ2-5; maybe TRBD2 (5 bases). The germline gives CDR1 KGHSH, CDR2 LQKENI. The CDR3 covers 13 residues. Trimming pared 3 bases from V and 7 bases from J, leaving 12 bases between. The DNA of the CDR3 is TGTGCCAGCTCACCCTCGGGGATGGGGACCCAGTACTTC. It translates to CASSPSGMGTQYF.

The chain couples TRBV6-5 to TRBJ1-1; TRBD1 agrees at 7 bases. J was trimmed by 7 bases and V by 7 bases; bases with no gene match: 3. Germline assignment: CDR1 MNHEY and CDR2 SVGAGI. The CDR3 covers 11 residues. CDR3 in DNA: TGTGCCAGCATCGGACAGGTTGAAGCTTTCTTT. Amino acids: CASIGQVEAFF.

V gene TRBV5-5 combines with J gene TRBJ2-2; TRBD1 aligns across 8 bases. Germline V gene data show CDR1 as SGHKS and CDR2 as YYEKEE (reference sequence). V lost 3 bases, J lost 0 bases, and 7 bases stayed unmatched. The CDR3 loop spans 17 amino acids. In DNA form, the CDR3 reads TGTGCCAGCAGCTGGACAGGGATCCTTGCGAACACCGGGGAGCTGTTTTTT. This sequence encodes CASSWTGILANTGELFF.

The chain combines TRBV5-1 with TRBJ2-2; a possible D gene is TRBD1 (5 bases). This CDR3 is built from 15 residues. Trimming took 4 bases from V and 0 from J, leaving 10 bases between them. From germline, CDR1 is SGHRS and CDR2 YFSETQ. The CDR3 sequence: CASSLQGSNTGELFF. Here the CDR3 DNA reads TGCGCCAGCAGCCTTCAGGGATCGAACACCGGGGAGCTGTTTTTT.

The V and J genes are TRBV6-5 and TRBJ1-2; possible D gene TRBD1, 5 bases. Germline lookup yields CDR1 MNHEY and CDR2 SVGAGI. The CDR3 consists of 13 residues. Trimming took off 4 bases at V and 4 bases at J, with 10 bases between the two ends. CDR3 in amino acids: CASSWDLLYGYTF. Written as DNA, the CDR3 is TGTGCCAGCAGTTGGGACTTGCTCTATGGCTACACCTTC.

The chain combines TRBV28 with TRBJ2-1; 8 positions match TRBD2. This CDR3 comprises 13 residues. The V segment lost 6 bases and the J segment 6 bases; nucleotides outside the gene matches: 4. Germline CDR1 reads MDHEN; CDR2 reads SYDVKM. Here the CDR3 reads CASSAGGANEQFF. CDR3 nucleotides: TGTGCCAGCAGCGCCGGGGGGGCCAATGAGCAGTTCTTC.

The V call is TRBV5-1, the J call TRBJ2-7, with 9 nucleotides matching TRBD1. This CDR3 is built from 15 residues. The V and J ends lost 4 bases and 4 bases, in that order; junction bases with no gene match: 9. The V gene's germline CDR1 is SGHRS and CDR2 YFSETQ. The CDR3 DNA follows: TGCGCCAGCAGCCACGGCCCGACAGGGGGATACGAGCAGTACTTC. Residues: CASSHGPTGGYEQYF.

CDR3 region: CATTIQGSEPQHF. The CDR3 DNA follows: TGTGCCACCACCATACAGGGATCTGAGCCCCAGCATTTT. The rearrangement joins TRBV10-3 to TRBJ1-5; tentatively, D is TRBD1 (6 bases). Germline lookup yields CDR1 ENHRY and CDR2 SYGVKD. Trimming removed 10 bases from V and 8 bases from J, with 18 bases in between. The CDR3 has 13 residues.

The CDR3 is CASSLPTSGPTGELFF. DNA of the CDR3: TGCGCCAGCAGCCTGCCGACTAGCGGTCCCACCGGGGAGCTGTTTTTT. The genes are TRBV5-1 and TRBJ2-2; 9 bases are a match to TRBD2. This CDR3 has 16 residues. Germline loops: CDR1 SGHRS, CDR2 YFSETQ. Trimming cost V 4 bases and J 4 bases; bases outside gene matches: 8.